These 32 T cell receptor beta chains share one sample of origin, sequenced in a study of blood T cell repertoires in COVID-19. Repertoires were generated with immunoSEQ multiplex PCR, while TCRdb's copy carries only in-frame clones and drops some. The table has approximately 120,000 clones, roughly 90% seen once. The sample consisted of peripheral blood. The receptors originated from a man aged 45-65 years with acute or convalescent COVID-19.

V usage is TRBV29-1 and J usage is TRBJ2-5, with 8 bases fitting TRBD2. Germline V gene data show CDR1 as SQVTM and CDR2 as ANQGSEA. The CDR3 has 13 residues. V trimming: 5 bases; J trimming: 3 bases; junction bases outside the gene matches: 5. The CDR3 DNA sequence: TGCAGCGTTAGCGGGAGTCGAAAAGAGACCCAGTACTTC. Its protein product is CSVSGSRKETQYF.

The genes are TRBV7-8 and TRBJ2-3, with TRBD2 matching over 7 bases. The CDR3 extends over 14 amino acids. V lost 4 bases, J lost 2 bases, and 3 bases stayed unmatched. Germline loops: CDR1 SGHVS, CDR2 FQNEAQ. DNA of the CDR3: TGTGCCAGCAGCTCCGGGACTAACACAGATACGCAGTATTTT. It yields the protein CASSSGTNTDTQYF.

This chain connects TRBV12-3 or TRBV12-4 to TRBJ1-1; no clear D. There are 13 residues in the CDR3. Trimming cost V 5 bases and J 1 base, with 8 bases left between them. CDR3 region: CASSLTANTEAFF. CDR3 sequence (DNA): TGTGCCAGCAGTCTTACAGCGAACACTGAAGCTTTCTTT.

The genes are TRBV7-8 and TRBJ2-7; 7 bases agree with TRBD2. The V and J ends lost 5 bases and 4 bases, in that order; junction bases with no gene match: 2. This CDR3 region has 12 residues. CDR1 SGHVS and CDR2 FQNEAQ come from the germline V gene. CDR3 sequence: CASSPGGYEQYF. CDR3 DNA sequence: TGTGCCAGCAGCCCCGGGGGGTACGAGCAGTACTTC.

Only one count was recorded for this clone. This chain joins TRBV12-3 or TRBV12-4 and TRBJ1-2; TRBD1 is a possible D gene (5 bases). Trimming left V 6 bases short and J 2 bases short, with 10 bases between. The CDR3 has 13 residues. Here the CDR3 reads CASRQTANYGYTF. CDR3 nucleotide sequence: TGTGCCAGCAGACAGACAGCAAACTATGGCTACACCTTC.

The genes are TRBV7-9 and TRBJ1-4; D is ambiguous. V lost 1 base and J lost 0, with 6 bases in between. CDR1 SEHNR and CDR2 FQNEAQ come from the germline V gene (reference sequence). This CDR3 comprises 15 residues. The CDR3 loop reads CASSLGRSTNEKLFF. DNA of the CDR3: TGTGCCAGCAGCTTAGGGAGATCAACTAATGAAAAACTGTTTTTT.

This chain joins TRBV5-1 and TRBJ1-4; D is possibly TRBD1 (5 bases). There are 15 residues in the CDR3. The V gene's germline CDR1 is SGHRS and CDR2 YFSETQ. The V and J ends lost 5 bases and 0 bases respectively, with 11 bases between them. The CDR3: CASRYTGATNEKLFF. DNA of the CDR3: TGCGCCAGCAGATATACAGGTGCAACTAATGAAAAACTGTTTTTT.

The V call is TRBV5-6, the J call TRBJ2-3, with D possibly matching TRBD1 (6 bases). There are 16 residues in the CDR3. V lost 4 bases, J lost 5 bases, and 20 bases lay in between. Per the germline V gene, CDR1 is SGHDT and CDR2 is YYEEEE. CDR3 protein: CASSPPGGNRRDTQYF. CDR3 nucleotide sequence: TGTGCCAGCAGCCCCCCTGGGGGCAATAGGAGAGATACGCAGTATTTT. The complete variable domain, with remaining parts taken from reference TRBV5-6 and TRBJ2-3, reads DAGVTQSPTHLIKTRGQQVTLRCSPKSGHDTVSWYQQALGQGPQFIFQYYEEEERQRGNFPDRFSGHQFPNYSSELNVNALLLGDSALYLCASSPPGGNRRDTQYFGPGTRLTVL.

CDR3 region: CASSQVGLAGGFGGELFF. The CDR3 DNA is TGTGCCAGCAGCCAAGTTGGACTAGCGGGAGGGTTCGGCGGGGAGCTGTTTTTT. The genes are TRBV3-1 (or the pseudogene TRBV3-2) and TRBJ2-2; TRBD2 matches at 15 bases. V lost 1 base and J lost 7; bases outside the gene matches: 7. CDR3 size: 18 residues. Germline lookup yields CDR1 LGHDT and CDR2 YNNKEL (reference sequence).

The CDR3 loop reads CASSEMEGGYGYTF. The CDR3 DNA sequence: TGTGCCAGCAGTGAAATGGAAGGCGGCTATGGCTACACCTTC. This chain connects TRBV6-1 to TRBJ1-2, with unresolved D. This CDR3 region has 14 residues. V lost 2 bases and J 4 bases, leaving 11 bases between the germline ends. Germline V gene lookup returns CDR1 MNHNS and CDR2 SASEGT.

The chain couples TRBV5-1 to TRBJ2-1; 8 bases align to TRBD2. The CDR3 consists of 18 residues. Per the germline V gene, CDR1 is SGHRS and CDR2 is YFSETQ. V dropped 5 bases and J dropped 4; count of bases not matched to a gene: 17. CDR3 residues: CASSPRGTREIRYNEQFF. As DNA, the CDR3 is TGCGCCAGCAGTCCTCGTGGGACTAGGGAAATCAGGTACAATGAGCAGTTCTTC.

The chain couples TRBV19 to TRBJ1-5; TRBD1 agrees at 8 bases. The length of the CDR3 is 14 residues. Trimming took 5 bases from V and 6 from J; bases not matched to a gene: 6. CDR1 is LNHDA and CDR2 is SQIVND in the germline V gene (reference sequence). CDR3 in DNA: TGTGCCAGTAGTTGGACAGGGAAGGGTCAGCCCCAGCATTTT. The encoded protein is CASSWTGKGQPQHF. Variable domain in full (rest from reference TRBV19 and TRBJ1-5): DGGITQSPKYLFRKEGQNVTLSCEQNLNHDAMYWYRQDPGQGLRLIYYSQIVNDFQKGDIAEGYSVSREKKESFPLTVTSAQKNPTAFYLCASSWTGKGQPQHFGDGTRLSIL.

V gene TRBV7-2 combines with J gene TRBJ2-5; 7 positions agree with TRBD1. CDR3 length: 15 residues. J lost 5 bases, V lost 0 bases, and 6 bases had no gene match. The germline CDR1 and CDR2 sequences are SGHTA and FQGNSA. The CDR3 here is CASSLADWTGETQYF. CDR3 in DNA: TGTGCCAGCAGCTTAGCAGATTGGACAGGCGAGACCCAGTACTTC.

The V gene is TRBV9, the J gene TRBJ1-2; the match to TRBD1 covers 10 bases. V shed 5 bases, J shed 2 bases, and the junction held 12 bases outside the gene matches. Germline CDR1 and CDR2: SGDLS and YYNGEE. The CDR3 consists of 17 residues. CDR3 nucleotide sequence: TGTGCCAGCAGTGCCCGTCAGAGGACAGGGGGGAACTATGGCTACACCTTC. Its translation: CASSARQRTGGNYGYTF.

This rearrangement joins TRBV27 to TRBJ2-6; D gene uncertain. The CDR3 sequence is 13 residues long. CDR1 is MNHEY and CDR2 is SMNVEV in the germline V gene (reference sequence). With 10 bases removed from V and 4 bases from J, the gap between germline ends came to 11 bases. CDR3 loop: CATKLSGANVLTF. In nucleotides, the CDR3 is TGTGCCACCAAACTTTCAGGGGCCAACGTCCTGACTTTC.

The rearrangement joins TRBV4-3 to TRBJ2-7; 9 nucleotides agree with TRBD1. Germline V lookup: CDR1 LGHNA, CDR2 YSLEER. V shed 0 bases, J shed 5 bases, and the junction held 2 bases outside the gene matches. There are 14 residues in the CDR3. CDR3 in DNA: TGCGCCAGCAGCCAAGATTGGGACAGGGACGAGCAGTACTTC. Translation: CASSQDWDRDEQYF.

J is TRBJ2-7 and V is TRBV6-6; possible D gene TRBD2, 6 bases. V lost 5 bases, J lost 6 bases, and 14 bases lay in between. The CDR3 is 13 amino acids. Germline values: CDR1 MNHNY, CDR2 SVGAGI (reference sequence). The CDR3 here is CASSPGGTGEQYF. The CDR3 DNA reads TGTGCCAGCAGTCCCGGGGGAACGGGCGAGCAGTACTTC.

This clone was observed a handful of times. The rearrangement uses TRBV7-2 and TRBJ2-5, with D tentatively TRBD1 (8 bases). Germline loops: CDR1 SGHTA, CDR2 FQGNSA. Trimming pared 2 bases from V and 3 bases from J, leaving 10 bases between. The CDR3 consists of 14 residues. The CDR3 loop reads CASSLTGGEETQYF. The CDR3 bases are TGTGCCAGCAGCTTAACAGGGGGGGAAGAGACCCAGTACTTC.

The chain links TRBV5-1 to TRBJ1-1; tentative D call: TRBD1 (5 bases). Trimming left V 1 base short and J 4 bases short, with 11 bases between. The CDR3 loop spans 14 amino acids. CDR1 is SGHRS and CDR2 is YFSETQ in the germline V gene. The CDR3, as DNA: TGCGCCAGCAGCTTGCCCCAGGGTCCCACTGAAGCTTTCTTT. It yields the protein CASSLPQGPTEAFF.

The chain is built from TRBV18 and TRBJ2-2; 9 nucleotides align to TRBD2. Trimming removed 1 base from V and 7 bases from J; junction bases left unmatched: 7. This CDR3 comprises 16 residues. Germline CDR1 is KGHSH and CDR2 is LQKENI. The CDR3 region is CASSPLSGRNDGELFF. In nucleotides, the CDR3 is TGTGCCAGCTCACCACTGAGCGGGAGGAATGACGGGGAGCTGTTTTTT.

V usage is TRBV7-7 and J usage is TRBJ2-3; 7 nucleotides align to TRBD2. Trimming at V came to 1 base and at J to 4 bases, leaving 5 bases not matched to a gene. The CDR3 has 15 residues. Germline V gives CDR1 SSHAT, CDR2 FNYEAQ (reference sequence). CDR3 nucleotide sequence: TGTGCCAGCAGCTTAGTTGCGGGAGCCGCAGATACGCAGTATTTT. This gives the protein CASSLVAGAADTQYF. The entire variable domain, with the rest obtained from reference TRBV7-7 and TRBJ2-3, is as follows: GAGVSQSPRYKVTKRGQDVTLRCDPISSHATLYWYQQALGQGPEFLTYFNYEAQPDKSGLPSDRFSAERPEGSISTLTIQRTEQRDSAMYRCASSLVAGAADTQYFGPGTRLTVL.

The chain joins TRBV30 to TRBJ2-3, with 7 bases fitting TRBD2. The CDR3 is 14 amino acids. Germline CDR1 GTSNPN, CDR2 SVGIG (reference sequence). Trimming removed 1 base from V and 5 bases from J; junction bases left unmatched: 6. In nucleotides, the CDR3 is TGTGCCTGGAGTGGAGGACTAGTAGGAGATACGCAGTATTTT. Translating gives CAWSGGLVGDTQYF.

This chain uses TRBV6-1 with TRBJ1-1; TRBD1 is a possible D gene (5 bases). Germline V gene lookup returns CDR1 MNHNS and CDR2 SASEGT. This CDR3 has 12 amino acids. V lost 3 bases and J lost 5, with 7 bases in between. The CDR3 nucleotides are TGTGCCAGCAGTGACGGGGGTACTGAAGCTTTCTTT. Amino acid sequence: CASSDGGTEAFF.

The rearrangement joins TRBV7-9 to TRBJ1-1, with TRBD1 matching 8 bases. The CDR3 totals 13 residues. Losses at the gene ends were 7 bases for V and 5 bases for J; bases not matched to a gene: 6. Germline V lookup: CDR1 SEHNR, CDR2 FQNEAQ (reference sequence). CDR3: CASTARTGTEAFF. Here the CDR3 DNA reads TGTGCCAGCACCGCCCGGACAGGGACTGAAGCTTTCTTT.

This chain links TRBV3-1 (or the pseudogene TRBV3-2) with TRBJ1-4, with D possibly being TRBD1 (5 bases). The CDR3 spans 15 residues. CDR1 and CDR2 from the germline V gene are LGHDT and YNNKEL (reference sequence). V was pared by 5 bases and J by 7 bases, with 17 bases between. CDR3 sequence: CASSVGVSRPEKLFF. CDR3 nucleotide sequence: TGTGCCAGCAGCGTAGGGGTCAGTCGCCCTGAAAAACTGTTTTTT.

The CDR3 region is CASSVGARGYEQYF. The CDR3 bases are TGTGCCAGCAGCGTAGGTGCCAGGGGCTACGAGCAGTACTTC. The J gene is TRBJ2-7, the V gene TRBV9, with TRBD1 as a possible D gene (6 bases). This CDR3 is 14 amino acids long. CDR1 SGDLS and CDR2 YYNGEE come from the germline V gene. V shed 0 bases and J shed 3 bases, with 10 bases lying between them.

V is TRBV5-1 and J is TRBJ2-1, with TRBD2 matching over 7 bases. CDR1 is SGHRS and CDR2 is YFSETQ in the germline V gene. The V and J ends lost 7 bases and 3 bases, in that order; junction bases with no gene match: 7. This CDR3 is 14 amino acids long. The CDR3 region is CASSRASGYNEQFF. In DNA, the CDR3 is TGCGCCAGCTCTCGGGCTAGCGGCTACAATGAGCAGTTCTTC.

The gene calls are TRBV29-1 and TRBJ1-2, with 9 positions matching TRBD1. This CDR3 region has 13 residues. Germline CDR1 SQVTM, CDR2 ANQGSEA. V dropped 1 base and J dropped 7; count of bases not matched to a gene: 4. CDR3 in amino acids: CSVEGQGVFGYTF. The CDR3 DNA reads as TGCAGCGTTGAAGGACAGGGGGTATTTGGCTACACCTTC.

The chain joins TRBV21-1 to TRBJ2-7; no DNA check was done on the table's D call, TRBD2. TRBV21-1 is reported as a pseudogene. This CDR3 is built from 12 residues. The CDR3: CASSNPPGVQYF. The CDR3 coding sequence is TGTGCCAGCAGCAACCCCCCGGGAGTGCAGTACTTC.

J is TRBJ1-2 and V is TRBV30, with 7 positions matching TRBD1. CDR3 length: 12 residues. V dropped 4 bases and J dropped 5; count of bases not matched to a gene: 4. CDR1 GTSNPN and CDR2 SVGIG come from the germline V gene (reference sequence). The CDR3 here is CAWNDRVYGYTF. CDR3 bases: TGTGCCTGGAACGACAGGGTTTATGGCTACACCTTC.

This clone was recorded once. The chain uses TRBV5-4 and TRBJ2-1, with TRBD1 as a possible D gene (5 bases). Germline V gene data show CDR1 as SGHNT and CDR2 as YYREEE (reference sequence). The CDR3 sequence is 15 residues long. V lost 2 bases, J lost 6 bases, and 15 bases lay in between. CDR3 in DNA: TGTGCCAGCAGCTTCTGGCAGGGTTCAGGCAATGAGCAGTTCTTC. This translates into CASSFWQGSGNEQFF.

This clone was observed once. The J gene is TRBJ1-6, the V gene TRBV12-3 or TRBV12-4; D is ambiguous. The CDR3 has 13 residues. Between the trimmed V and J ends, which lost 2 bases and 10 bases, there was a span of 9 bases. DNA for the CDR3: TGTGCCAGCAGTTTACGAGGTGACTCACCCCTCCACTTT. Translating it yields CASSLRGDSPLHF.